The source of this TCR beta chain is a study of a mutant IDH1 vaccine in newly diagnosed glioma. As for the study in general: Averaging 40.4 years of age, treated patients were around 60% male and about 38% female.

Time point given: week 35, safety follow-up. In the vaccine, a single dose held 300 ug of the mutant IDH1 20-mer peptide, along with topical imiquimod. The donor cohort comprised cases of new WHO grade 3 or 4 IDH1-mutant, ATRX-lost astrocytoma. In regard to this clone: Antigen specificity is unknown.

Profiling relied on immunoSEQ multiplex PCR, and the TCRdb table lists in-frame clones only, not all of them. The sample yields about 26,000 clones, roughly 85% seen once. This TCR derives from a man younger than 40 with glioma. Sequencing was performed on PBMCs, taken from a glioma patient whose treatment included an IDH1 peptide vaccine.

The CDR3 sequence: CASSQMSRPDQPQHF. The CDR3 bases are TGCGCCAGCAGCCAAATGAGCAGACCGGATCAGCCCCAGCATTTT. The genes are TRBV4-1 and TRBJ1-5; D gene ambiguous. CDR1 and CDR2 (germline): MGHRA, YSYEKL. The CDR3 sequence is 15 residues long. V gave up 2 bases and J gave up 5 bases, with 13 bases separating them.